The rows below give T cell receptor beta chains drawn from one sample of a study of blood T cells in healthy people across ages. TCRdb recomputed calls from the 5' RACE reads with MiXCR, one row per CDR3 protein. The sample consists of 910,000 or so distinct CDR3 sequences, just over 50% of them appearing once. Sequencing used blood. All receptors derive from an older woman in good health. Each CDR3 is given with its conserved first and last residue. A D gene is named only where the DNA matches it firmly. Clone size is shown for a subset of rows, as once, few, many or a class of expanded clone.

j_call v_call d_call clone_size cdr3_aa cdr3_nt
TRBJ2-1 TRBV14 - - CASSLTPVNEQFF TGTGCCAGCAGCCTCACGCCAGTAAATGAGCAGTTCTTC
TRBJ1-1 TRBV20-1 TRBD1 - CSATLGDRSTTEAFF TGCAGTGCCACCCTAGGGGACAGGTCGACCACTGAAGCTTTCTTT
TRBJ2-3 TRBV27 - - CASNLDGLRTDTQYF TGTGCCAGCAACCTAGACGGGCTACGCACAGATACGCAGTATTTT
TRBJ2-3 TRBV2 TRBD1 - CATDLTGAADAQYF TGTGCCACCGACCTGACAGGGGCCGCAGATGCGCAGTATTTT
TRBJ1-4 TRBV27 - - CASSLTLARGTNEKLFF TGTGCCAGCAGTTTAACACTCGCCAGGGGAACTAATGAAAAACTGTTTTTT
TRBJ1-1 TRBV29-1 - few CSVRALNTEAFF TGCAGCGTCCGGGCTTTGAACACTGAAGCTTTCTTT
TRBJ2-7 TRBV7-6 - - CASSSGPPTLSSYEQYF TGTGCCAGCAGCTCTGGGCCGCCAACCCTCAGCTCCTACGAGCAGTACTTC
TRBJ1-1 TRBV25-1 TRBD1 few CASRGQGEPEAFF TGTGCCAGCAGAGGACAGGGAGAGCCTGAAGCTTTCTTT
TRBJ2-1 TRBV30 TRBD2 once CAWSRASGSYNEQFF TGTGCCTGGAGTAGGGCTAGCGGGAGTTATAATGAGCAGTTCTTC
TRBJ1-2 TRBV28 - - CASRPTAYGYTF TGTGCCAGCAGACCGACAGCCTATGGCTACACCTTC
TRBJ2-4 TRBV10-3 - few CAISESLTLAKNIQYF TGTGCCATCAGTGAGTCGCTGACGTTAGCCAAAAACATTCAGTACTTC
TRBJ2-1 TRBV13 TRBD1 - CASSFRDRHNEQFF TGTGCCAGCAGCTTCCGGGACAGACACAATGAGCAGTTCTTC
TRBJ2-3 TRBV28 - few CASSSLSSTDTQYF TGTGCCAGCAGTTCGCTTTCTAGCACAGATACGCAGTATTTT
TRBJ2-1 TRBV5-1 TRBD2 - CASSLGLAERTEQFF TGCGCCAGCAGCCTCGGACTAGCGGAGAGGACTGAGCAGTTCTTC
TRBJ1-2 TRBV29-1 - - CSVTPIGGDYGYTF TGCAGCGTTACACCCATAGGGGGTGACTATGGCTACACCTTC
TRBJ2-5 TRBV7-9 - - CASSTGRGNEQYF TGTGCCAGCAGCACCGGACGCGGCAATGAGCAGTACTTC
TRBJ2-1 TRBV21-1 - - CASSKKRDFYEQFF TGTGCCAGCAGCAAAAAGCGGGACTTCTATGAGCAGTTCTTC
TRBJ2-5 TRBV7-7 - - CASSSTGTQETQYF TGTGCCAGCAGCTCCACAGGGACCCAAGAGACCCAGTACTTC
TRBJ2-7 TRBV20-1 TRBD1 few CSARDRQGTYEQYF TGCAGTGCTAGAGACCGACAGGGCACCTACGAGCAGTACTTC
TRBJ2-3 TRBV6-5 - - CASSYRGPTDTQYF TGTGCCAGCAGTTACCGGGGCCCCACAGATACGCAGTATTTT
TRBJ1-2 TRBV19 - - CASTDRGSGDGYGYTF TGTGCCAGTACCGATAGAGGGAGCGGGGACGGCTATGGCTACACCTTC
TRBJ2-1 TRBV6-6 TRBD2 few CASSYGGRSYNEQFF TGTGCCAGCAGTTACGGCGGGAGATCTTACAATGAGCAGTTCTTC
TRBJ2-7 TRBV29-1 - - CSVEDGTVLGQYF TGCAGCGTGGAAGACGGTACGGTTCTTGGGCAGTACTTC
TRBJ2-3 TRBV12-5 - few CASGRSLASTDTQYF TGTGCTAGTGGTCGGAGCCTGGCTAGCACAGATACGCAGTATTTT
TRBJ2-5 TRBV29-1 TRBD1 few CSARDSSQETQYF TGCAGCGCTAGGGACAGCTCCCAAGAGACCCAGTACTTC
TRBJ1-1 TRBV4-3 TRBD1 few CASSQQLGQPTEAFF TGCGCCAGCAGCCAGCAACTGGGACAGCCCACTGAAGCTTTCTTT
TRBJ1-2 TRBV4-1 - - CASSQETGGYTF TGCGCCAGCAGCCAAGAAACGGGAGGCTACACCTTC
TRBJ2-2 TRBV18 - - CASSKGQNTGELFF TGTGCCAGCTCAAAGGGACAGAACACCGGGGAGCTGTTTTTT
TRBJ2-3 TRBV4-2 - - CASSQRNRVATDTQYF TGTGCCAGCAGCCAACGCAACAGGGTTGCCACAGATACGCAGTATTTT
TRBJ2-3 TRBV11-2 - - CASSLVFTQYF TGTGCCAGCAGCTTAGTGTTTACGCAGTATTTT
TRBJ2-3 TRBV27 TRBD2 few CASSLIPRGESTDTQYF TGTGCCAGCAGTTTGATTCCGCGGGGGGAGAGTACAGATACGCAGTATTTT
TRBJ2-6 TRBV7-3 TRBD2 few CASSPLAGGYSGANVLTF TGTGCCAGCAGCCCCCTAGCGGGAGGGTACTCTGGGGCCAACGTCCTGACTTTC
TRBJ1-4 TRBV18 - - CASSWGQETGLFF TGTGCCAGCTCATGGGGCCAAGAGACGGGGCTGTTTTTT
TRBJ2-7 TRBV30 TRBD2 - CAWRTGLAYEQYF TGTGCCTGGAGAACCGGACTAGCCTACGAGCAGTACTTC
TRBJ2-1 TRBV28 TRBD2 - CASSPPRGTIVFNEQFF TGTGCCAGCAGTCCGCCACGAGGGACTATAGTTTTCAATGAGCAGTTCTTC
TRBJ1-5 TRBV12-3/TRBV12-4 TRBD1 - CASSRRTGGHQPQHF TGTGCCAGCAGCCGTCGGACAGGGGGGCATCAGCCCCAGCATTTT
TRBJ2-1 TRBV27 - - CASSSQRLFSRYEQFF TGTGCCAGCAGTTCCCAGCGGTTATTCTCCCGCTACGAGCAGTTCTTC
TRBJ2-3 TRBV12-3/TRBV12-4 - - CASSLAGPHTDTQYF TGTGCCAGCAGTTTAGCGGGCCCCCACACAGATACGCAGTATTTT
TRBJ2-1 TRBV10-3 - - CAISLPLGEQFF TGTGCCATCAGCCTACCGTTGGGTGAGCAGTTCTTC
TRBJ2-2 TRBV5-1 - - CASRPGTANTGELFF TGCGCCAGCAGACCCGGGACCGCGAACACCGGGGAGCTGTTTTTT
TRBJ2-5 TRBV27 TRBD2 - CASRKDSGRAQETQYF TGTGCCAGCAGGAAAGATAGCGGGAGGGCCCAAGAGACCCAGTACTTC
TRBJ2-2 TRBV4-3 - - CASSQPNPPLSDTGELFF TGCGCCAGCAGCCAACCCAATCCACCGTTGTCGGACACCGGGGAGCTGTTTTTT
TRBJ2-3 TRBV7-2 - - CASSLNAAAIASTDTQYF TGTGCCAGCAGCTTAAATGCGGCCGCAATAGCCAGCACAGATACGCAGTATTTT
TRBJ2-7 TRBV7-9 - - CASSLPHTYEQYF TGTGCCAGCAGCTTACCTCACACCTACGAGCAGTACTTC
TRBJ2-5 TRBV15 - - CATSREEGKETQYF TGTGCCACCAGCAGAGAAGAGGGAAAAGAGACCCAGTACTTC
TRBJ2-6 TRBV4-1 - - CASSGGGANVLTF TGCGCCAGCAGCGGGGGTGGGGCCAACGTCCTGACTTTC
TRBJ2-3 TRBV20-1 TRBD2 - CSATGLAGAGDTQYF TGCAGTGCTACCGGACTAGCGGGAGCTGGAGATACGCAGTATTTT
TRBJ2-7 TRBV28 TRBD1 few CASSPGQEFEQYF TGTGCCAGCAGCCCGGGACAGGAGTTCGAGCAGTACTTC
TRBJ2-6 TRBV7-9 - few CASSLGRFGSGANVLTF TGTGCCAGCAGCTTAGGGAGATTTGGCTCTGGGGCCAACGTCCTGACTTTC
TRBJ1-2 TRBV6-5 TRBD1 - CASSRGQVHGYTF TGTGCCAGCAGTCGAGGACAGGTCCATGGCTACACCTTC